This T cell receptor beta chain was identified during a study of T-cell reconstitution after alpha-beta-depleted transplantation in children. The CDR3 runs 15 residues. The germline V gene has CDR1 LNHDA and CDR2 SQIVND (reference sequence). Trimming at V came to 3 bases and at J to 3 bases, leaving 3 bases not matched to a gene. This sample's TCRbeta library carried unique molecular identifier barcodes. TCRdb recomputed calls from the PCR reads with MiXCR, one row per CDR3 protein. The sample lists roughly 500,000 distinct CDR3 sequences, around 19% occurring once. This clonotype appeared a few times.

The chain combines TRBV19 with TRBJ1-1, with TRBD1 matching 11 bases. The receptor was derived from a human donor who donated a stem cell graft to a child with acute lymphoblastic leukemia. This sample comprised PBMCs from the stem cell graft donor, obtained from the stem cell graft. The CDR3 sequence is CASSIGTGGYTEAFF. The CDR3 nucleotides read TGTGCCAGTAGTATCGGGACAGGGGGATACACTGAAGCTTTCTTT. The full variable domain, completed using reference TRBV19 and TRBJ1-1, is DGGITQSPKYLFRKEGQNVTLSCEQNLNHDAMYWYRQDPGQGLRLIYYSQIVNDFQKGDIAEGYSVSREKKESFPLTVTSAQKNPTAFYLCASSIGTGGYTEAFFGQGTRLTVV.